This TCR beta chain comes out of a study of cytomegalovirus exposure and HLA in healthy donors. The germline V gene encodes CDR1 SGHRS and CDR2 YFSETQ. With V trimmed by 4 bases and J by 9 bases, 14 bases remained unmatched. The CDR3 is 15 residues long. PCR was performed using 60 Vbeta and 13 Jbeta primers. Method: immunoSEQ multiplex PCR; TCRdb's copy keeps in-frame clones and lacks some. The table has approximately 120,000 clones, about 79% seen once. This clone was recorded a few times. Its antigen is currently unknown. Notes on the study in general: TCR association rates varied by HLA locus in a later analysis, with DRB1 highest and HLA-C lowest. Most CMV-associated TCR beta chains were later found to appear HLA-restricted. V- and J-gene trimming of TCR beta was linked (in a later analysis) to a missense DCLRE1C variant. There were a few CMV-associated chains whose specificity for CMV antigens was confirmed in vitro.

The rearrangement links TRBV5-1 to TRBJ1-1; 8 bases fit TRBD1. The specimen sequenced was PBMCs. The TCR comes from a man aged 50 to 59 in good health and CMV-seronegative. The CDR3, as DNA: TGCGCCAGCAGCGCGACAGGGGCCCTCGAGGGGAAAGCTTTCTTT. Translated, it gives CASSATGALEGKAFF. The variable domain in full, with the rest retrieved from reference TRBV5-1 and TRBJ1-1, is KAGVTQTPRYLIKTRGQQVTLSCSPISGHRSVSWYQQTPGQGLQFLFEYFSETQRNKGNFPGRFSGRQFSNSRSEMNVSTLELGDSALYLCASSATGALEGKAFFGQGTRLTVV.